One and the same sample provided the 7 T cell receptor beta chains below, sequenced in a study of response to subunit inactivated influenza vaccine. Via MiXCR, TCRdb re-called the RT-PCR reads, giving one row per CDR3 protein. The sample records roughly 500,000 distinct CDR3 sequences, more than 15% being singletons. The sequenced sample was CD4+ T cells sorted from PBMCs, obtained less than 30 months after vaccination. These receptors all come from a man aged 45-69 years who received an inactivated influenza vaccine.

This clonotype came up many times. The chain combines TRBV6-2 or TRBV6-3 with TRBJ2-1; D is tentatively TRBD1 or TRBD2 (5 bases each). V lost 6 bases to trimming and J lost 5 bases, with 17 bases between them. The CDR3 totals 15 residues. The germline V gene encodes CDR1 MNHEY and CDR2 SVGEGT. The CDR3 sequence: CASRRPGTENNEQFF. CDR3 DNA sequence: TGTGCCAGCAGACGTCCCGGGACGGAAAACAATGAGCAGTTCTTC.

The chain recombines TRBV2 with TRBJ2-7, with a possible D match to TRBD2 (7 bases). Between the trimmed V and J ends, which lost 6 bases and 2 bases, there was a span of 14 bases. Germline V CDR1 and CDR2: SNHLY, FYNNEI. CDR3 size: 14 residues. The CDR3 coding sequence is TGTGCCAGCAGGTGGGGCGGGGGCACCTACGAGCAGTACTTC. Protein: CASRWGGGTYEQYF.

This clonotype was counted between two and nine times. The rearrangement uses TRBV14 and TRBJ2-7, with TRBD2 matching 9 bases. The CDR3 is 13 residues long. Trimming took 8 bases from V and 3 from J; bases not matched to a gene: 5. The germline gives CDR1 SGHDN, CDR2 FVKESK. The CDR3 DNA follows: TGTGCCAGCCCGCGGGGGGGGTTCTACGAGCAGTACTTC. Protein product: CASPRGGFYEQYF.

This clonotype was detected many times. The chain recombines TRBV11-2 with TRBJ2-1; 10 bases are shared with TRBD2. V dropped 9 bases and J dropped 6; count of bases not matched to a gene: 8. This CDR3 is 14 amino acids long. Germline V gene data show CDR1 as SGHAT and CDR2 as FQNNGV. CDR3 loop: CASRAGGPGNEQFF. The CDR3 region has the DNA TGTGCCAGTAGAGCGGGAGGGCCGGGCAATGAGCAGTTCTTC. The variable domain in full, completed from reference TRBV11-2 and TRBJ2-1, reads EAGVAQSPRYKIIEKRQSVAFWCNPISGHATLYWYQQILGQGPKLLIQFQNNGVVDDSQLPKDRFSAERLKGVDSTLKIQPAKLEDSAVYLCASRAGGPGNEQFFGPGTRLTVL.

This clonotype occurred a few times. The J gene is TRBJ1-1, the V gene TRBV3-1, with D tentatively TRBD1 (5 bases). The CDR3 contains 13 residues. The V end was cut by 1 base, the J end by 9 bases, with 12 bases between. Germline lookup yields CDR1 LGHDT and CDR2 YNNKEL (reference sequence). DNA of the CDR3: TGTGCCAGCAGCCAAGGGGGACGGAACCAAGCTTTCTTT. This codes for CASSQGGRNQAFF.

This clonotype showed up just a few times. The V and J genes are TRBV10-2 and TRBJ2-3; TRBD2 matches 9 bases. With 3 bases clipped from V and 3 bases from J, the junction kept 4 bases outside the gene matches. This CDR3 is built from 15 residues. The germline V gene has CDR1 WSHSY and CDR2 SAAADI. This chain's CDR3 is CASSDGGGATDTQYF. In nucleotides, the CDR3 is TGCGCCAGCAGTGATGGCGGGGGGGCGACAGATACGCAGTATTTT.

The CDR3 loop reads CASSPEVWADYYNEQFF. The CDR3 DNA is TGTGCCAGCAGTCCCGAAGTATGGGCCGACTACTACAATGAGCAGTTCTTC. V and J are TRBV6-2 or TRBV6-3 and TRBJ2-1; D may be TRBD2 (5 bases). The ends were cut back, 5 bases at V and 3 bases at J, with 20 bases in the middle. The CDR3 is 17 amino acids. Germline CDR1 MNHEY, CDR2 SVGEGT.